This TCR beta chain was captured by sequencing in a study of blood T cells in healthy people across ages. The use of a sample-barcoded 5' primer and a J-beta primer mix characterized a second PCR of about 6 to 12 cycles. Using its own MiXCR run on the 5' RACE reads, TCRdb lists one record per CDR3 protein. There are about 1.5 million distinct CDR3 sequences in the sample; 40% to 50% occur only once, and 6.5% to 10% lies in the top ten. This clonotype has just a few counts. Trimming stripped 3 bases from V and 5 bases from J, with 22 bases between. This CDR3 contains 17 residues. Input material: blood. This clonotype originated in a woman aged 18-30 years in good health. V gene TRBV12-3 or TRBV12-4 combines with J gene TRBJ1-2, with D unclear. CDR3 bases: TGTGCCAGCAGTTTGGTCGTGGCAGTCTCAGAGGGATATGGCTACACCTTC. It is translated as CASSLVVAVSEGYGYTF.